This T cell receptor beta chain derives from a study of shared clonotypes between healthy human individuals. This clone occurred many times. The unsorted samples took 90 million or so PBMCs to get genomic DNA. With 4 bases clipped from V and 3 bases from J, the junction kept 4 bases outside the gene matches. This CDR3 has 14 residues. The V gene's germline CDR1 is KGHSH and CDR2 LQKENI. Among the unsorted PBMC samples, replicate PCRs used around 300 ng DNA, 25,000 to 30,000 T cell genomes. Methods used by the authors: ImmunoSEQ sequences covered only the junction and lacked quality scores; filtering therefore differed. Repertoires were generated with immunoSEQ multiplex PCR, while TCRdb's copy carries only in-frame clones and drops some. That table furnishes V, J and clone size, whereas the DNA furnished D and trimming. The sample holds 520,000 or so clones, about four fifths seen once.

V is TRBV18 and J is TRBJ2-5; 8 bases are a match to TRBD2. This receptor was obtained from a woman in her 40s in good health. Some clones in this sample may be carry-over from other donors' samples. Sequencing was carried out using PBMCs. Here the CDR3 reads CASSQSAGEETQYF. The CDR3 bases are TGTGCCAGCTCACAATCAGCGGGAGAAGAGACCCAGTACTTC.